These 5 T cell receptor beta chains were all obtained from the same sample, sequenced in a study of cytomegalovirus exposure and HLA in healthy donors. Data came from immunoSEQ multiplex PCR; TCRdb stores just in-frame clones and leaves some out. The table records 65,000 to 90,000 clones, 85% to 90% of them present only once. Sequenced: PBMCs. Receptors originate from a young woman in good health and CMV-seropositive.

This clone turned up a few times. The rearrangement joins TRBV4-1 to TRBJ2-7, with a weak D call TRBD2 (5 bases). CDR3 length: 14 residues. The ends were cut back, 0 bases at V and 6 bases at J, with 12 bases in the middle. Germline V lookup: CDR1 MGHRA, CDR2 YSYEKL. DNA of the CDR3: TGCGCCAGCAGCCAAGATAACGGACTCGCCGAGCAGTACTTC. Its translation is CASSQDNGLAEQYF.

The J gene is TRBJ2-2, the V gene TRBV4-1; D not certain. The V gene's germline CDR1 is MGHRA and CDR2 YSYEKL. V was clipped by 1 base and J by 0 bases, with 9 bases between them. This CDR3 spans 16 amino acids. CDR3 loop: CASSQAQTTNTGELFF. DNA of the CDR3: TGCGCCAGCAGCCAAGCACAAACCACGAACACCGGGGAGCTGTTTTTT.

The CDR3 sequence is CSAAPSSGYTDTQYF. DNA for the CDR3: TGCAGCGCCGCACCCTCTAGCGGATACACAGATACGCAGTATTTT. The gene calls are TRBV29-1 and TRBJ2-3; 7 bases line up with TRBD2. J was trimmed by 2 bases and V by 7 bases; bases with no gene match: 12. The CDR3 spans 15 residues. Germline-derived CDR1 and CDR2 are SQVTM and ANQGSEA.

The CDR3 DNA is TGTGCCAGCAGTTTGCTAGCGGGAGTCGAGAATGAGCAGTTCTTC. Translation: CASSLLAGVENEQFF. The chain links TRBV27 to TRBJ2-1; TRBD2 agrees at 10 bases. Germline CDR1 MNHEY, CDR2 SMNVEV (reference sequence). This CDR3 is 15 amino acids long. Losses at the gene ends were 3 bases for V and 7 bases for J; bases not matched to a gene: 6.

This clone was found a few times. V and J are TRBV6-4 and TRBJ2-3; 12 nucleotides agree with TRBD2. The CDR3 loop spans 15 amino acids. Germline V lookup: CDR1 MRHNA, CDR2 SNTAGT. With 0 bases clipped from V and 5 bases from J, the junction kept 0 bases outside the gene matches. For the CDR3, the DNA is TGTGCCAGCAGTGACTCGACTAGCGGGGGAGATACGCAGTATTTT. Translating gives CASSDSTSGGDTQYF.